Here is one TCR beta chain with its context. The antigen is unknown. This entry belongs to a study of T cells expressing NK-cell markers. Overall study: In sorted CD3+CD56+NKG2C+, CD3+CD56+NKG2C- and CD3+CD56-NKG2C+ T cells, TCR beta repertoires were obtained. Study-wide findings and caveats: Also leading the CD3+CD56-NKG2C+ fraction in a few donors were these clonotypes.

CDR3 length equals 14 residues. Germline CDR1 is LNHDA and CDR2 is SQIVND (reference sequence). TCRdb re-analyzed the 5' RACE reads; it lists each CDR3 protein once, without DNA. The sample data list 350,000 to 450,000 distinct CDR3 sequences. Sequencing was performed on blood T cells: a sorted CD56 or NKG2C T cell subset, CD4+ or CD8+ T cells, or bulk PBMC T cells (not recorded which). The source is a man aged 18 to 69 in good health. This chain connects TRBV19 to TRBJ2-4; the D call of TRBD1 rests on TCRdb alone, since no DNA is present to check it. The CDR3 here is CASSIRGDKNIQYF.